These 17 T cell receptor beta chains came from one sample sequenced in a study of blood T cell repertoires in COVID-19. Assay: immunoSEQ multiplex PCR; the TCRdb copy retains only in-frame clones and omits some. Of roughly 80,000 clones in the sample, over 80% were seen once. Material for sequencing was peripheral blood. The receptor set was obtained from a man aged 60 to 69 with active or convalescent COVID-19.

This chain uses TRBV3-1 (or the pseudogene TRBV3-2) with TRBJ2-1; TRBD2 agrees at 11 bases. The CDR3 is made up of 15 amino acids. V shed 5 bases, J shed 8 bases, and the junction held 8 bases outside the gene matches. The germline V gene encodes CDR1 LGHDT and CDR2 YNNKEL (reference sequence). As DNA, the CDR3 is TGTGCCAGCAGCTTACCGGGACTAGCGGTCTATGAGCAGTTCTTC. Its protein is CASSLPGLAVYEQFF.

This clone was detected only once. Here the CDR3 reads CASSLVGVRGANVLTF. The DNA for the CDR3 is TGTGCCAGCAGCTTAGTAGGGGTGAGAGGGGCCAACGTCCTGACTTTC. The chain links TRBV7-2 to TRBJ2-6; D is possibly TRBD1 (5 bases). Trimming removed 1 base from V and 4 bases from J, with 11 bases in between. This CDR3 contains 16 residues. Per germline, CDR1 SGHTA and CDR2 FQGNSA.

Only one count was recorded for this clone. The rearrangement links TRBV5-5 to TRBJ1-5; tentatively, D is TRBD1 (5 bases). The CDR3 length is 15 residues. The germline V and J ends were trimmed by 4 bases and 2 bases, with 13 bases remaining between them. Germline assignment: CDR1 SGHKS and CDR2 YYEKEE (reference sequence). DNA for the CDR3: TGTGCCAGCAGCGATTCAGGGTCGGGCAATCAGCCCCAGCATTTT. Residues: CASSDSGSGNQPQHF.

This chain uses TRBV15 with TRBJ2-1, with D possibly TRBD1 on 6 matching bases. Trimming removed 2 bases from V and 1 base from J, with 9 bases in between. This CDR3 has 15 amino acids. Per germline, CDR1 LNHNV and CDR2 YYDKDF (reference sequence). As DNA, the CDR3 is TGTGCCACCAGCAGAAGAGGGACATCCTACAATGAGCAGTTCTTC. Residues: CATSRRGTSYNEQFF.

The chain is built from TRBV30 and TRBJ2-7; possibly TRBD1 for D (6 bases). The CDR3 is 13 residues long. Germline CDR1 is GTSNPN and CDR2 is SVGIG (reference sequence). V was cut by 3 bases and J by 2 bases, with 11 bases left in between. The CDR3 nucleotides read TGTGCCTGGAGCCGGGACACCCCCTACGAGCAGTACTTC. Encoded protein: CAWSRDTPYEQYF.

This chain uses TRBV6-5 with TRBJ2-5; 7 positions match TRBD2. This CDR3 has 15 amino acids. The germline V gene encodes CDR1 MNHEY and CDR2 SVGAGI. V was clipped by 7 bases and J by 5 bases; unmatched bases: 13. Here the CDR3 DNA reads TGTGCCAGCATCGGCGCAAGCGGGGTAGGGGAGACCCAGTACTTC. It specifies CASIGASGVGETQYF.

The V call is TRBV9, the J call TRBJ1-6, with TRBD1 matching 7 bases. Germline lookup yields CDR1 SGDLS and CDR2 YYNGEE. This CDR3 spans 16 amino acids. V lost 4 bases, J lost 3 bases, and 7 bases stayed unmatched. DNA of the CDR3: TGTGCCAGCAGCCTAACAGGGGAGGTCTATAATTCACCCCTCCACTTT. It translates to CASSLTGEVYNSPLHF.

This chain joins TRBV12-5 and TRBJ2-6; tentatively, D is TRBD1 (5 bases). The V gene's germline CDR1 is LGHNT and CDR2 FRNRAP. The CDR3 sequence is 16 residues long. With 2 bases removed from V and 4 bases from J, the gap between germline ends came to 12 bases. CDR3 in DNA: TGTGCTAGTGGTTTGTCCCGACAGAGGGGGGCCAACGTCCTGACTTTC. Its translation is CASGLSRQRGANVLTF.

The V call is TRBV27, the J call TRBJ2-3, with 12 positions matching TRBD2. The junction had 6 bases not matched to a gene; V was cut back by 6 bases and J by 2 bases. The length of the CDR3 is 16 residues. Germline CDR1 MNHEY, CDR2 SMNVEV (reference sequence). The CDR3 spells CASSRLAGVFTDTQYF. Here the CDR3 DNA reads TGTGCCAGCAGCCGACTAGCGGGGGTCTTCACAGATACGCAGTATTTT.

The rearrangement links TRBV6-5 to TRBJ2-3; tentatively, D is TRBD2 (6 bases). From germline, CDR1 is MNHEY and CDR2 SVGAGI. V was pared by 5 bases and J by 4 bases, with 16 bases between. The CDR3 extends over 15 amino acids. The CDR3 is CASSTGLWLADTQYF. The CDR3 DNA follows: TGTGCCAGCAGTACGGGACTTTGGTTGGCAGATACGCAGTATTTT.

This clone occurred a few times. The chain carries TRBV18 and TRBJ2-7; TRBD2 aligns across 10 bases. J gave up 6 bases and V 3 bases, and 11 bases lay outside the gene matches. Per germline, CDR1 KGHSH and CDR2 LQKENI. The CDR3 consists of 16 residues. In DNA, the CDR3 is TGTGCCAGCTCACCCTCGCCCCCTAGCGGGGGACGCGAGCAGTACTTC. Its protein is CASSPSPPSGGREQYF.

V and J are TRBV30 and TRBJ1-1, with a tentative D call TRBD1 (5 bases). The CDR3 sequence is 13 residues long. The V and J ends lost 3 bases and 1 base respectively, with 9 bases between them. Germline V CDR1 and CDR2: GTSNPN, SVGIG (reference sequence). CDR3 sequence reads: CAWSGRENTEAFF. As DNA, the CDR3 is TGTGCCTGGAGCGGCAGGGAGAACACTGAAGCTTTCTTT. The whole variable domain, filled in from reference TRBV30 and TRBJ1-1, reads SQTIHQWPATLVQPVGSPLSLECTVEGTSNPNLYWYRQAAGRGLQLLFYSVGIGQISSEVPQNLSASRPQDRQFILSSKKLLLSDSGFYLCAWSGRENTEAFFGQGTRLTVV.

The chain has TRBV6-5 and TRBJ1-1, with D hard to call. Germline CDR1 and CDR2: MNHEY and SVGAGI. The CDR3 has 12 residues. V dropped 0 bases and J dropped 7 bases, with 6 bases sitting between them. The CDR3 nucleotides read TGTGCCAGCAGTTACTCAGGGAGTGAAGCTTTCTTT. Translated, it gives CASSYSGSEAFF.

This clone appeared a few times. This chain uses TRBV5-6 with TRBJ1-1; no firm D call. CDR3 size: 14 residues. Germline CDR1 SGHDT, CDR2 YYEEEE. The germline V and J ends were trimmed by 2 bases and 3 bases, with 11 bases remaining between them. CDR3 protein: CASSFARRDTEAFF. Here the CDR3 DNA reads TGTGCCAGCAGCTTCGCCAGGAGGGACACTGAAGCTTTCTTT.

V usage is TRBV7-3 and J usage is TRBJ2-5; weak D call: TRBD1 (5 bases). The CDR3 length is 14 residues. Germline CDR1 reads SGHTA; CDR2 reads FQGTGA. Trimming pared 5 bases from V and 1 base from J, leaving 11 bases between. CDR3 protein: CASSRTGTQETQYF. In DNA form, the CDR3 reads TGTGCCAGCAGCCGAACAGGAACCCAAGAGACCCAGTACTTC. Drawing the rest from reference TRBV7-3 and TRBJ2-5, the complete variable domain is GAGVSQTPSNKVTEKGKYVELRCDPISGHTALYWYRQSLGQGPEFLIYFQGTGAADDSGLPNDRFFAVRPEGSVSTLKIQRTERGDSAVYLCASSRTGTQETQYFGPGTRLLVL.

The V gene is TRBV7-2, the J gene TRBJ1-3, with D possibly TRBD1 on 5 matching bases. Germline-derived CDR1 and CDR2 are SGHTA and FQGNSA. V lost 5 bases to trimming and J lost 4 bases, with 6 bases between them. The CDR3 consists of 12 residues. DNA for the CDR3: TGTGCCAGCAGCCGGGGGGGAAACACCATATATTTT. Translating gives CASSRGGNTIYF.

The chain is built from TRBV14 and TRBJ2-3, with 9 bases lining up with TRBD2. This CDR3 region has 18 residues. The V gene's germline CDR1 is SGHDN and CDR2 FVKESK. The V gene end was trimmed by 1 base and the J gene end by 3 bases; junction bases not matched to a gene: 11. The CDR3 loop reads CASSQVRRLAGRTDTQYF. Here the CDR3 DNA reads TGTGCCAGCAGCCAAGTCCGCCGGCTAGCGGGGAGAACAGATACGCAGTATTTT.